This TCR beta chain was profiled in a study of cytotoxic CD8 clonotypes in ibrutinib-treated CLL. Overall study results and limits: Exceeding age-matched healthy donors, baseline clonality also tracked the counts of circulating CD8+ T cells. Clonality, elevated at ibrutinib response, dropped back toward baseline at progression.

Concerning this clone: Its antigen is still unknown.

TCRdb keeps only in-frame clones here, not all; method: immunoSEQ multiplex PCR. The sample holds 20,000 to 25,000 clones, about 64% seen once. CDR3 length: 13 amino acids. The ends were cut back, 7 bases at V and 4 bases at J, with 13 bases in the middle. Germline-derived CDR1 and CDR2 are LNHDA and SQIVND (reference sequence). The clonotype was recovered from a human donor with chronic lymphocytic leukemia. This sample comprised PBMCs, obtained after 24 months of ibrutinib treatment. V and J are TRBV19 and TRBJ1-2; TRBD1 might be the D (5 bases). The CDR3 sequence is CASTPGPSYGYTF. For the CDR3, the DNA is TGTGCCAGTACCCCAGGGCCGTCCTATGGCTACACCTTC.